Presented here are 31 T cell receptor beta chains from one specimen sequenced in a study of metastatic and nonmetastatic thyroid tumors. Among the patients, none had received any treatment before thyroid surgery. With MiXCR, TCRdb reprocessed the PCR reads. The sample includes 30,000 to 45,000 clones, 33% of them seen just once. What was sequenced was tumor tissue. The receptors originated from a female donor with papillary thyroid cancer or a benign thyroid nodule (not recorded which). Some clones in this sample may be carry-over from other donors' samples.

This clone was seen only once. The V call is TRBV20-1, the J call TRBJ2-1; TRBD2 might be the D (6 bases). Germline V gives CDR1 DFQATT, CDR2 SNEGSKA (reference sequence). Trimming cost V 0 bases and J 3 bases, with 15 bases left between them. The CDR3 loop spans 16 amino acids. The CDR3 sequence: CSARDFRRVVYNEQFF. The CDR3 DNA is TGCAGTGCTAGAGATTTTAGGAGGGTAGTCTACAATGAGCAGTTCTTC.

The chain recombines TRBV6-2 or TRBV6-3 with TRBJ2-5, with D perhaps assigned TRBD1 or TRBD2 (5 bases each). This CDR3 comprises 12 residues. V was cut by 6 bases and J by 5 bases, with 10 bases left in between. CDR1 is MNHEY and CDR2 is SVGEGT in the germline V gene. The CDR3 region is CASSRQRETQYF. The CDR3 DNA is TGTGCCAGCAGCCGACAGCGGGAGACCCAGTACTTC.

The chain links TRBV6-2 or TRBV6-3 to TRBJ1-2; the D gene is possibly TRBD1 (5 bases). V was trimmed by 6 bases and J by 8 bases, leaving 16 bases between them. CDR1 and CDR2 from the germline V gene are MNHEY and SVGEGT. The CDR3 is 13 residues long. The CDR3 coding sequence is TGTGCCAGCAGATCCCCGGGGCCTGGGGGCTACACCTTC. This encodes CASRSPGPGGYTF.

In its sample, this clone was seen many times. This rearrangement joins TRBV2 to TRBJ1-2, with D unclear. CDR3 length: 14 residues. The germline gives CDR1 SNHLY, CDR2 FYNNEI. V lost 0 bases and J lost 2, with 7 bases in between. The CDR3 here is CASSEAARNYGYTF. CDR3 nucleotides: TGTGCCAGCAGTGAAGCGGCCCGCAACTATGGCTACACCTTC.

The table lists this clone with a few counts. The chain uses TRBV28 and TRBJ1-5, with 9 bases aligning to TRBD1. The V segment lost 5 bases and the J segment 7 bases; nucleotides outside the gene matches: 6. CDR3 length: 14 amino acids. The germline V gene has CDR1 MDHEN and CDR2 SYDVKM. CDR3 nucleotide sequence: TGTGCCAGCAGTGGACACAGGGGGCCACAGCCCCAGCATTTT. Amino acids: CASSGHRGPQPQHF.

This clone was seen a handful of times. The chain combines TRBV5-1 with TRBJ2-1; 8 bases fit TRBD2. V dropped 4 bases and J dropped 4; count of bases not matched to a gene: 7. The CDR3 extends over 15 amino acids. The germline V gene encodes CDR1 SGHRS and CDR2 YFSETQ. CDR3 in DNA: TGCGCCAGCAGCCAACTAGCGGAGGAGTACAATGAGCAGTTCTTC. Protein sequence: CASSQLAEEYNEQFF.

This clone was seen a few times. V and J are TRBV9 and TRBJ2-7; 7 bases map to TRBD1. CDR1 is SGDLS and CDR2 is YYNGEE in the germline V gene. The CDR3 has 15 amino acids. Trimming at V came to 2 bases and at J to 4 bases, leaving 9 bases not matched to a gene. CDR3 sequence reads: CASSVAGTADYEQYF. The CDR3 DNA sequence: TGTGCCAGCAGCGTCGCCGGGACAGCGGATTACGAGCAGTACTTC.

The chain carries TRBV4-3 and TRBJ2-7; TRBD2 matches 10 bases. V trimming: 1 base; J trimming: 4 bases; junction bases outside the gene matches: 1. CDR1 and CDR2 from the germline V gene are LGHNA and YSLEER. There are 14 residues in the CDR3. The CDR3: CASSQGLAGYEQYF. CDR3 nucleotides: TGCGCCAGCAGCCAAGGACTAGCGGGTTACGAGCAGTACTTC.

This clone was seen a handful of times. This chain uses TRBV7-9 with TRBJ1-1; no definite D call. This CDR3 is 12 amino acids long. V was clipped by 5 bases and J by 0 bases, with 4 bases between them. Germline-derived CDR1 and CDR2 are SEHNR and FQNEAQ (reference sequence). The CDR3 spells CASSPMNTEAFF. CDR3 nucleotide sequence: TGTGCCAGCAGCCCAATGAACACTGAAGCTTTCTTT.

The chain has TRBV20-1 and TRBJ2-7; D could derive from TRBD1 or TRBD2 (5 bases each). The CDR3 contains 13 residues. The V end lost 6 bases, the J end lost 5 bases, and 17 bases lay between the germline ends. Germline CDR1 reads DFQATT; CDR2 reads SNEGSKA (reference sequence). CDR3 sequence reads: CSAPTGRGHEQYF. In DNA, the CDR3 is TGCAGTGCCCCTACTGGTCGGGGCCACGAGCAGTACTTC.

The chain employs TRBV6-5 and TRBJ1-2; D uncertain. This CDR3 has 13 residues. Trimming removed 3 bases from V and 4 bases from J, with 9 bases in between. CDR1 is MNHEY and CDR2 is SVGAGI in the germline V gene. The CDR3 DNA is TGTGCCAGCAGTTATGGGGTTTCCTATGGCTACACCTTC. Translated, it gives CASSYGVSYGYTF.

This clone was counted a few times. The CDR3 coding sequence is TGCGCCAGCAGTGAGGTGGGGACTGGAAACAATGAGCAGTTCTTC. This encodes CASSEVGTGNNEQFF. The rearrangement links TRBV10-1 to TRBJ2-1; tentatively, D is TRBD2 (6 bases). This CDR3 contains 15 residues. Germline CDR1 is WNHNN and CDR2 is SYGVQD (reference sequence). Deletions cut 2 bases from V and 5 bases from J, with 13 bases between.

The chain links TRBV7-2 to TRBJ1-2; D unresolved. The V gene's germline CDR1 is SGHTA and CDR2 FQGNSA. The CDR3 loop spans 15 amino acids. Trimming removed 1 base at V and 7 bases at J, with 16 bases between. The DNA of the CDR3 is TGTGCCAGCAGCTTAGTGGCGAGCCCCCGGGGTGGCTACACCTTC. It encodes CASSLVASPRGGYTF.

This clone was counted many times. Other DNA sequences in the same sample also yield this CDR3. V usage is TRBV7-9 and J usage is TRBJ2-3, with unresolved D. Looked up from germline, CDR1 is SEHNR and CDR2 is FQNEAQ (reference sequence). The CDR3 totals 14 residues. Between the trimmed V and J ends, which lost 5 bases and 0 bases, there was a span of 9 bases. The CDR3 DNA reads TGTGCCAGCAGCCGGACGGGCAGCACAGATACGCAGTATTTT. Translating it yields CASSRTGSTDTQYF.

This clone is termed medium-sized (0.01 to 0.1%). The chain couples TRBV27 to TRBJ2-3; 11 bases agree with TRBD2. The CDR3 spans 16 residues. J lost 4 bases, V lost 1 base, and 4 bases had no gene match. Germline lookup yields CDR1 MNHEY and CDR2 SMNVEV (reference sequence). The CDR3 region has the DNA TGTGCCAGCAGTTTATTGGCTAGCGGGGGGTCAGATACGCAGTATTTT. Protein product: CASSLLASGGSDTQYF.

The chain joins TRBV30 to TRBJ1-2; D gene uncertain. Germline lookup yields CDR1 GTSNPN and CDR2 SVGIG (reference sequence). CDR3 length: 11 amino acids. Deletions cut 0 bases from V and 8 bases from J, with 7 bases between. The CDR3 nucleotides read TGTGCCTGGAGTGTAGATGTGGGCTACACCTTC. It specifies CAWSVDVGYTF. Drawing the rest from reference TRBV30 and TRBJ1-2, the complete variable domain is SQTIHQWPATLVQPVGSPLSLECTVEGTSNPNLYWYRQAAGRGLQLLFYSVGIGQISSEVPQNLSASRPQDRQFILSSKKLLLSDSGFYLCAWSVDVGYTFGSGTRLTVV.

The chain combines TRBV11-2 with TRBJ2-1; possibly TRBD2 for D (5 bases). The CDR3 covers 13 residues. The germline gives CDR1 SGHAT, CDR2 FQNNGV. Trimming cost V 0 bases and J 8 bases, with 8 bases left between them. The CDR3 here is CASSLDVRDEQFF. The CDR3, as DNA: TGTGCCAGCAGCTTAGATGTGAGGGATGAGCAGTTCTTC.

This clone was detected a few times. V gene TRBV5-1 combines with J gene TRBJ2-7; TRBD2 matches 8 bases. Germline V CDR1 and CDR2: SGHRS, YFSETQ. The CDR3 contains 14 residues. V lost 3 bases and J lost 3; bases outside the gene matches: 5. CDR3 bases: TGCGCCAGCAGCTCCACCGGGAGGGGCTACGAGCAGTACTTC. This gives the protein CASSSTGRGYEQYF.

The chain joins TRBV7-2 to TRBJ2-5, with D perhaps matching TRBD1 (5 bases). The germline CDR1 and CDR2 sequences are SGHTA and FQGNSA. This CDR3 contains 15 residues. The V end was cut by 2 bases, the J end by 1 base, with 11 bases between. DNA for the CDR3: TGTGCCAGCAGCTTACAATGGGGCGGCCAAGAGACCCAGTACTTC. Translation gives CASSLQWGGQETQYF.

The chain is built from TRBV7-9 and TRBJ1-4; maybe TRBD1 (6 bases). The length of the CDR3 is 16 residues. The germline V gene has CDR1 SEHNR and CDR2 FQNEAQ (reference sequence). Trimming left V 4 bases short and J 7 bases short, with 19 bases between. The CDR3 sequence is CASSYPLTGRGEKLFF. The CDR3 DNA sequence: TGTGCCAGCAGCTATCCCCTAACAGGCAGGGGTGAAAAACTGTTTTTT.

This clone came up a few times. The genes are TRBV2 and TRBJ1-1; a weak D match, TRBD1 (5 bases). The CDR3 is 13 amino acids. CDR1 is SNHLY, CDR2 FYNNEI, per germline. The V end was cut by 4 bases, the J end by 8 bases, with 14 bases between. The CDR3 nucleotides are TGTGCCAGCAGTGGAAGTTGGGGGACCGAAGCTTTCTTT. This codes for CASSGSWGTEAFF.

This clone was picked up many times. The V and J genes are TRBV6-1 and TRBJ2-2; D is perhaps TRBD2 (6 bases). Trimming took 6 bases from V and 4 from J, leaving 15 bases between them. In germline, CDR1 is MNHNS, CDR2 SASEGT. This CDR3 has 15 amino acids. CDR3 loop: CASSLFRTITGELFF. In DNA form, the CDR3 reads TGTGCCAGCAGCCTCTTTCGGACTATCACCGGGGAGCTGTTTTTT.

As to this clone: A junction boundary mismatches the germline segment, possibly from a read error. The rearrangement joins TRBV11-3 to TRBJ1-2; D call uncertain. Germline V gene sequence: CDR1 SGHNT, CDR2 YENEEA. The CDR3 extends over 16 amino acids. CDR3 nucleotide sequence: TGTGCCAACAGCTTAGAAGGTCGGGGAGGGAACTATGGCTACACCTTC. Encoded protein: CANSLEGRGGNYGYTF.

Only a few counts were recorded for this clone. The CDR3 sequence is CASGRLLETQYF. The CDR3 DNA follows: TGTGCCAGCGGGAGACTCCTGGAGACCCAGTACTTC. The chain uses TRBV6-1 and TRBJ2-5; possible D gene TRBD2, 5 bases. Germline loops: CDR1 MNHNS, CDR2 SASEGT. V was clipped by 8 bases and J by 5 bases, with 12 bases between them. CDR3 length equals 12 residues.

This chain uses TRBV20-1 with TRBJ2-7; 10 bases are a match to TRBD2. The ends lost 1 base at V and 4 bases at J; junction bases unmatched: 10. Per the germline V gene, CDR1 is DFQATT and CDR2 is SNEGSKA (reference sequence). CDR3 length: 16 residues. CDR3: CSARAGLATLVYEQYF. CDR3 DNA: TGCAGTGCTAGAGCGGGACTAGCGACCCTTGTGTACGAGCAGTACTTC.

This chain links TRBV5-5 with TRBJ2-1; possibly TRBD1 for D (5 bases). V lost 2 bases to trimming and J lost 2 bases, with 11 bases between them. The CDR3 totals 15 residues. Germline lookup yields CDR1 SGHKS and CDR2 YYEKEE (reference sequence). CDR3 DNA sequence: TGTGCCAGCAGCTTAGGCCAGGGCCCCTACAATGAGCAGTTCTTC. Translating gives CASSLGQGPYNEQFF.

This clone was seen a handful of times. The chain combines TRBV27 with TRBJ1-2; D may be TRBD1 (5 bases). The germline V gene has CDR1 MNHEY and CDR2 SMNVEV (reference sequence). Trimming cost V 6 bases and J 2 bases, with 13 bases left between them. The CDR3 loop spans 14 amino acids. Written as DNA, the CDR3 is TGTGCCAGCAGCTCCTTCGGGGGGAACTATGGCTACACCTTC. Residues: CASSSFGGNYGYTF.

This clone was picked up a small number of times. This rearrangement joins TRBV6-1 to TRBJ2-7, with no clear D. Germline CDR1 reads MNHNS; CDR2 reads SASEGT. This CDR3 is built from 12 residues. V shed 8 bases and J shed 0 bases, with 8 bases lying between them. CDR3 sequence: CASPRSSYEQYF. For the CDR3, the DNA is TGTGCCAGCCCCCGGAGCTCCTACGAGCAGTACTTC.

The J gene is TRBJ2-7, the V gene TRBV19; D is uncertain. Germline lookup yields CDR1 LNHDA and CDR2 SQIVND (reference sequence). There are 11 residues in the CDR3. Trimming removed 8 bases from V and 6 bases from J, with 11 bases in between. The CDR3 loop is CASGSWIEQYF. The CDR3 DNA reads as TGTGCCAGTGGGTCTTGGATCGAGCAGTACTTC.

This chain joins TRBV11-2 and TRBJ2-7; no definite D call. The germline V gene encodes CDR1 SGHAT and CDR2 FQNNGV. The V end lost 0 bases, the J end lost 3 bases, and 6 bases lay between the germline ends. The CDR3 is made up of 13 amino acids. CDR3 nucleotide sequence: TGTGCCAGCAGCTTAGAACCAAACTACGAGCAGTACTTC. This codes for CASSLEPNYEQYF.

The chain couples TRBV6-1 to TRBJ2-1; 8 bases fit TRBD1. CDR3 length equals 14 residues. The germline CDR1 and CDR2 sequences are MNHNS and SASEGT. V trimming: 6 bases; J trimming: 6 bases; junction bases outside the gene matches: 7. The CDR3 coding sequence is TGTGCCAGCAGGAGGACAGGGAGTGTCAATGAGCAGTTCTTC. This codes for CASRRTGSVNEQFF.